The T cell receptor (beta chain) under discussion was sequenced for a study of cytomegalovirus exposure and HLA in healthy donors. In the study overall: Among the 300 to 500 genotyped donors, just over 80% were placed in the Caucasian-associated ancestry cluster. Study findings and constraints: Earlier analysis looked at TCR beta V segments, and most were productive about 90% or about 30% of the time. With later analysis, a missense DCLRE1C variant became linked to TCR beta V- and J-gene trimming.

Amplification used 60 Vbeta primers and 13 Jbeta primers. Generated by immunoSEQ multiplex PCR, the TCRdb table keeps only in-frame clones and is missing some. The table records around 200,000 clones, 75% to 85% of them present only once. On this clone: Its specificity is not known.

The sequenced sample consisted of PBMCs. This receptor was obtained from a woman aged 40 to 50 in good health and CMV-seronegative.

CDR3 residues: CASSVEGGGSSYEQYF. DNA for the CDR3: TGTGCCAGCAGCGTAGAGGGTGGTGGGAGTTCCTACGAGCAGTACTTC. This chain links TRBV9 with TRBJ2-7, with a weak D call TRBD2 (5 bases). This CDR3 comprises 16 residues. Germline V gene lookup returns CDR1 SGDLS and CDR2 YYNGEE. Trimming took 0 bases from V and 1 from J, leaving 14 bases between them.